Sequencing of this TCR beta chain was carried out in a study of cytomegalovirus exposure and HLA in healthy donors. As for the study in general: Caucasian-associated ancestry cluster membership applied to 75% to 85% of approximately 400 genotyped donors. General study results and limits: Some highly shared sequence variants likely arose as a pipeline artifact. Researchers counted about 150 TCR beta chains as cytomegalovirus-associated.

A note on this clone: The antigen remains undetermined.

PCR amplification relied on 60 Vbeta primers (plus 13 Jbeta primers). Assay: immunoSEQ multiplex PCR; the TCRdb copy retains only in-frame clones and omits some. The top ten hold around 13% of the sample, which has over 150,000 clones, 80% seen once. These donors, healthy bone marrow donors, were studied. CDR1 is SGHDT, CDR2 YYEEEE, per germline. The CDR3 consists of 14 residues. Trimming pared 2 bases from V and 5 bases from J, leaving 13 bases between. The sample comprised PBMCs. The sequence derives from a man aged 25 to 40 in good health and CMV-seropositive. The V and J genes are TRBV5-6 and TRBJ2-5; D gene unclear. The CDR3: CASSFSVYGETQYF. The CDR3 coding sequence is TGTGCCAGCAGCTTTTCCGTCTACGGGGAGACCCAGTACTTC.